This T cell receptor (beta chain) was obtained from a study of T cell responses to AZD1222 COVID-19 vaccine (dated by TCRdb to 2020 to 2022). Notes on the research overall: TCR sequencing was performed for approximately 240 trial participants, of whom some 200 were given two doses of AZD1222 and approximately 26 were given two doses of MenACWY control vaccine. Trial participants were enrolled by age into 18-55, 56-69 and 70-plus year subgroups, with roughly 160, 29 and 62 TCR-sequenced participants respectively. Overall study results and their limits: The 56-69-year group was small, and its depth increase did not reach significance, likely because of low power. Reportedly, close to half of the unique spike-specific TCRs recognized epitopes lying outside the regions that are mutated in the B.1.351 and B.1.1.7 variants. The whole spike protein was spanned by vaccine-associated CD4 TCRs, and dominant responses were seen in regions 160-218 and 743-854. Conclusions about previously exposed vaccinees are limited because only five to seven AZD1222 recipients were SARS-CoV-2 seropositive at baseline. A significant rise in spike-specific TCR breadth and depth was observed after two AZD1222 doses relative to day 0 and relative to MenACWY recipients. Because no day 14 peak-response samples were available, repertoires were characterized only after the peak T cell response. Participants were mostly white British and included more females than males, and it was suggested by the authors that clonal diversity may have been underestimated.

With regard to this clone: What this receptor recognizes is not known. Base qualities are not provided; no much larger clone lies one nucleotide away.

The CDR3 regions of human TCRbeta chains were analyzed by immunosequencing. In the source study's methods: TCRs in the repertoires were compared against a reference library of SARS-CoV-2-specific TCRs that had been generated with the MIRA antigen-specificity platform. Breadth was defined as the fraction of unique TCRs that were SARS-CoV-2-associated. Depth was defined as the fraction of total T cells that were SARS-CoV-2-associated. Each spike-specific TCR was assigned to its reactive spike region and to a CD4 or CD8 class using the MIRA data. Log10-transformed breadth and depth values were compared by one-way ANOVA with Sidak's multiple comparisons tests. TCRdb mirrors the immuneACCESS table, restricted to in-frame sequences. Some clones are absent from its copies; in checked studies, under half trace to an unresolved V gene, and the reason for the others is unknown. That table supplies the V and J calls and clone size; D and trimming were determined from the DNA. Across this sample there are 130,000 or so clones, with just over 90% seen only once. 0.7% to 1% of the sample goes to the ten largest clones.

V trim: 6 bases; J trim: 3 bases; unmatched bases: 3. Spanning cysteine to phenylalanine, the CDR3 consists of 15 amino acids. Just CDR3 DNA is preserved here, 45 bases in frame from base 1. From a lookup of the germline V gene, CDR1 and CDR2 are SGHTA and FQGTGA. In light of the paper, this sample's time point label describes: baseline before first vaccination. This specimen's treatment or condition label, interpreted: meningococcal conjugate vaccine given as trial control. Vaccinee samples were obtained from the UK trials COV001 and COV002, which included a single-blind randomized controlled phase 2/3 trial of AZD1222 (ChAdOx1 nCoV-19) in healthy adults. Trial participant PBMC samples were collected at day 0 and day 28 after the second dose for TCRbeta chain sequencing.

Recombination joined TRBV7-3 with TRBJ2-5, and TRBD2 aligns with 14 junction nucleotides. This TCR was recovered from an adult in good health. The source material was peripheral blood, sampled on day 0 of MenACWY control vaccination. The CDR3 reads CASRGTSGGEETQYF. The sequenced DNA: TGTGCCAGCAGGGGGACTAGCGGGGGAGAAGAGACCCAGTACTTC.